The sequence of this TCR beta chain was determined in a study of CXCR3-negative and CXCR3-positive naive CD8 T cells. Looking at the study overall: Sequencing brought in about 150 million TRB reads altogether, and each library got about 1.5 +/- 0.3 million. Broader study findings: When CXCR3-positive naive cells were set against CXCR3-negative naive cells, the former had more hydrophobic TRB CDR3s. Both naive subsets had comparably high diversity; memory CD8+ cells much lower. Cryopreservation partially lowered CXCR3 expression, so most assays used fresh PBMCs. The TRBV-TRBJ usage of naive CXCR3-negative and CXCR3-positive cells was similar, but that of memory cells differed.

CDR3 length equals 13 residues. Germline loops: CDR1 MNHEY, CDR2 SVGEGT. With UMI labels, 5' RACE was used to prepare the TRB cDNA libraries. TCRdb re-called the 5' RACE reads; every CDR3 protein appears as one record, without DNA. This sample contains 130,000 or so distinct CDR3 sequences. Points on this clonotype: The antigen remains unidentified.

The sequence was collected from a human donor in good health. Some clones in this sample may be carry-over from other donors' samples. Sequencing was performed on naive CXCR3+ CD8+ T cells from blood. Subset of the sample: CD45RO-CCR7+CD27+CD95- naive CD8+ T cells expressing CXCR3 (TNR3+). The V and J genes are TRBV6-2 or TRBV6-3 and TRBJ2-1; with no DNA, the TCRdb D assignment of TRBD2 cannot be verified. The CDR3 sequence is CASSYEQREGRFF.